What follows are 26 T cell receptor beta chains derived from one specimen sequenced in a study of identical twins. TCRdb independently ran MiXCR on the 5' RACE reads; one entry per CDR3 protein. The sample has fewer than 250,000 distinct CDR3 sequences, 7.5% seen once. These data also formed part of another study, on yellow fever vaccine responses in identical twins.

The sequencing sample was made of CD8+ T cells sorted from blood. These receptors originate from a woman aged 18 to 35 in good health.

A few counts support this clonotype. The chain couples TRBV29-1 to TRBJ2-7, with D hard to call. Germline CDR1 SQVTM, CDR2 ANQGSEA. The germline V and J ends were trimmed by 0 bases and 3 bases, with 6 bases remaining between them. The CDR3 has 12 amino acids. Here the CDR3 DNA reads TGCAGCGTTGAAGAAGGAGACTACGAGCAGTACTTC. Translation: CSVEEGDYEQYF.

There are many counts of this clonotype. The conserved phenylalanine or tryptophan is not found at the CDR3 terminus, so this likely reflects a read error. It is unclear where the CDR3 begins or ends on the DNA, so no DNA is shown, and the CDR3 is as TCRdb lists it. The rearrangement links TRBV12-3 or TRBV12-4 to TRBJ1-6; TRBD1 was called by the table and not checked on the DNA. The CDR3 is made up of 11 amino acids, end residues included. The CDR3 spells CASPSGGQSAA.

CDR3 DNA sequence: TGCGCCAGCAGCCAAGTACGGGATAATTCACCCCTCCACTTT. The encoded protein is CASSQVRDNSPLHF. The chain is built from TRBV4-1 and TRBJ1-6, with unresolved D. The CDR3 spans 14 residues. With 1 base removed from V and 5 bases from J, the gap between germline ends came to 6 bases. CDR1 and CDR2 from the germline V gene are MGHRA and YSYEKL.

In its sample, this clonotype was seen a few times. This rearrangement joins TRBV20-1 to TRBJ1-1, with D hard to call. This CDR3 has 12 residues. The V gene's germline CDR1 is DFQATT and CDR2 SNEGSKA (reference sequence). V gave up 4 bases and J gave up 3 bases, with 9 bases separating them. The CDR3 here is CSAIEVDTEAFF. DNA of the CDR3: TGCAGTGCTATTGAGGTAGACACTGAAGCTTTCTTT.

Points on this clonotype: A much larger clonotype is one base distant, so this may be a read error. The CDR3 ends on some other residue instead of the conserved phenylalanine or tryptophan, so this is likely a read error. The DNA is left out, because the CDR3 cannot be placed on it with certainty; the CDR3 is given as TCRdb lists it. V and J are TRBV28 and TRBJ2-1; no check of the table's D call, TRBD2, against the DNA was made. From its first to its last residue, the CDR3 has 14 amino acids. Germline V gene lookup returns CDR1 MDHEN and CDR2 SYDVKM. CDR3 residues: CASSLGTSGSRLFL.

In this sample, this clonotype turned up a few times. The chain carries TRBV12-3 or TRBV12-4 and TRBJ2-2; TRBD2 is a possible D gene (7 bases). This CDR3 comprises 13 residues. Trimming cost V 8 bases and J 7 bases, with 14 bases left between them. CDR3 nucleotide sequence: TGTGCCAGCGGGACGGGGGGCTTCGGGGAGCTGTTTTTT. It codes for CASGTGGFGELFF.

CDR3 DNA: TGCGCCAGCAGCCAAGTTGGGTCGACATTCAACTATGGCTACACCTTC. This encodes CASSQVGSTFNYGYTF. V is TRBV4-1 and J is TRBJ1-2; D not certain. V lost 1 base, J lost 2 bases, and 14 bases lay in between. The CDR3 has 16 amino acids. Germline V gene data show CDR1 as MGHRA and CDR2 as YSYEKL.

This clonotype was detected a few times. The chain is built from TRBV5-1 and TRBJ2-7; D remains unclear. Germline lookup yields CDR1 SGHRS and CDR2 YFSETQ. The V gene lost 1 base and the J gene lost 5 bases, with 13 bases spanning the gap. There are 14 residues in the CDR3. The CDR3, as DNA: TGCGCCAGCAGCTTGAGGGTGAGATTAGACGAGCAGTACTTC. Its protein product is CASSLRVRLDEQYF.

The chain combines TRBV4-1 with TRBJ1-1, with a tentative D call TRBD1 (5 bases). The CDR3 length is 18 residues. Trimming shortened V by 0 bases and J by 0 bases, and 17 bases separated the two germline ends. Per germline, CDR1 MGHRA and CDR2 YSYEKL. Written as DNA, the CDR3 is TGCGCCAGCAGCCAAGATTGGGTGTGGGGCGGGATGAACACTGAAGCTTTCTTT. Amino acids: CASSQDWVWGGMNTEAFF.

Ten or more counts support this clonotype. This chain links TRBV3-1 with TRBJ2-3; no clear D gene. V was shortened by 1 base and J by 4 bases, with 12 bases between the two germline ends. Looked up from germline, CDR1 is LGHDT and CDR2 is YNNKEL (reference sequence). The CDR3 runs 15 residues. Here the CDR3 reads CASSQVWGRADTQYF. The DNA of the CDR3 is TGTGCCAGCAGCCAAGTCTGGGGTCGGGCAGATACGCAGTATTTT.

The chain couples TRBV3-1 to TRBJ2-1, with TRBD2 identical over 12 bases. Germline V gene lookup returns CDR1 LGHDT and CDR2 YNNKEL (reference sequence). V shed 0 bases and J 7 bases; nucleotides not matched to a gene: 7. The CDR3 totals 17 residues. CDR3 loop: CASSQDHRLAGVNEQFF. The DNA of the CDR3 is TGTGCCAGCAGCCAAGATCATCGACTAGCGGGAGTTAATGAGCAGTTCTTC.

This clonotype was observed at least ten times. The V call is TRBV12-3 or TRBV12-4, the J call TRBJ2-1; 11 bases map to TRBD1. This CDR3 has 14 amino acids. The CDR3 reads CVTLGDRGFNEQFF. CDR3 DNA: TGTGTTACGTTAGGGGACAGGGGGTTTAATGAGCAGTTCTTC.

This clonotype occurred many times. CDR3 sequence (DNA): TGTGCCAGCAGCCTAAGACAGGTGCCTACCGGGGACAATGAGCAGTTCTTC. Translation gives CASSLRQVPTGDNEQFF. The chain has TRBV7-8 and TRBJ2-1, with D possibly being TRBD1 (6 bases). The CDR3 is made up of 17 amino acids. Germline CDR1 reads SGHVS; CDR2 reads FQNEAQ. The germline V and J ends were trimmed by 5 bases and 5 bases, with 22 bases remaining between them.

V and J are TRBV2 and TRBJ2-6; TRBD1 aligns across 8 bases. The V gene's germline CDR1 is SNHLY and CDR2 FYNNEI. V was clipped by 7 bases and J by 2 bases; unmatched bases: 7. This CDR3 has 16 amino acids. Here the CDR3 DNA reads TGTGCCAGCACCAGGGGGCCCAGTACTGGGGCCAACGTCCTGACTTTC. This encodes CASTRGPSTGANVLTF.

This clonotype showed up many times. This rearrangement joins TRBV12-3 or TRBV12-4 to TRBJ2-5, with no clear D. Trimming took 0 bases from V and 5 from J, leaving 7 bases between them. The CDR3 loop spans 13 amino acids. The CDR3 sequence is CASSLAGWETQYF. DNA for the CDR3: TGTGCCAGCAGTTTAGCGGGTTGGGAGACCCAGTACTTC.

Ten or more counts support this clonotype. J is TRBJ1-5 and V is TRBV2, with D possibly TRBD1 on 6 matching bases. CDR1 and CDR2 from the germline V gene are SNHLY and FYNNEI. CDR3 length equals 15 residues. Trimming pared 6 bases from V and 4 bases from J, leaving 16 bases between. CDR3: CASSEGGRANQPQHF. CDR3 sequence (DNA): TGTGCCAGCAGCGAGGGGGGACGAGCAAATCAGCCCCAGCATTTT. The complete variable domain, with remaining parts taken from reference TRBV2 and TRBJ1-5, reads EPEVTQTPSHQVTQMGQEVILRCVPISNHLYFYWYRQILGQKVEFLVSFYNNEISEKSEIFDDQFSVERPDGSNFTLKIRSTKLEDSAMYFCASSEGGRANQPQHFGDGTRLSIL.

J is TRBJ2-7 and V is TRBV5-1; D not resolved. Per germline, CDR1 SGHRS and CDR2 YFSETQ. The CDR3 runs 11 residues. The V and J ends lost 1 base and 5 bases respectively, with 4 bases between them. This CDR3 is CASSLMDEQYF. The CDR3 region has the DNA TGCGCCAGCAGCTTGATGGACGAGCAGTACTTC.

The J gene is TRBJ2-1, the V gene TRBV7-9; TRBD1 matches at 8 bases. The germline V gene has CDR1 SEHNR and CDR2 FQNEAQ (reference sequence). V lost 5 bases to trimming and J lost 9 bases; unmatched junction nucleotides: 12. This CDR3 spans 15 amino acids. The CDR3 sequence: CASSLSQGAVVEQFF. Written as DNA, the CDR3 is TGTGCCAGCAGCCTGAGCCAGGGGGCGGTGGTTGAGCAGTTCTTC.

In this sample, this clonotype turned up many times. The V gene is TRBV15, the J gene TRBJ2-2; D gene ambiguous. V was pared by 1 base and J by 7 bases, with 13 bases between. Germline CDR1 is LNHNV and CDR2 is YYDKDF (reference sequence). The CDR3 is 15 residues long. CDR3 coding DNA: TGTGCCACCAGCAGAGGGGGATCGGGCGACGGGGAGCTGTTTTTT. This codes for CATSRGGSGDGELFF. Together with reference TRBV15 and TRBJ2-2, the CDR3 gives the full variable domain: DAMVIQNPRYQVTQFGKPVTLSCSQTLNHNVMYWYQQKSSQAPKLLFHYYDKDFNNEADTPDNFQSRRPNTSFCFLDIRSPGLGDTAMYLCATSRGGSGDGELFFGEGSRLTVL.

This clonotype came up many times. CDR3 in DNA: TGTGCCAGCAGCCAAGAGACCTACAATGAGCAGTTCTTC. Amino acid sequence: CASSQETYNEQFF. The chain combines TRBV3-1 with TRBJ2-1, with D unclear. This CDR3 is built from 13 residues. The germline V and J ends were trimmed by 0 bases and 2 bases, with 2 bases remaining between them. CDR1 LGHDT and CDR2 YNNKEL come from the germline V gene (reference sequence).

The rearrangement joins TRBV6-7 to TRBJ2-2; D unresolved. TRBV6-7 is recorded as an ORF, its role being uncertain. This CDR3 has 11 amino acids. The germline V and J ends were trimmed by 8 bases and 7 bases, with 8 bases remaining between them. CDR3 region: CASAADGELFF. In nucleotides, the CDR3 is TGTGCCAGCGCGGCCGACGGGGAGCTGTTTTTT.

This clonotype was counted many times. J is TRBJ1-5 and V is TRBV15, with D hard to call. V was clipped by 5 bases and J by 6 bases, with 17 bases between them. Germline loops: CDR1 LNHNV, CDR2 YYDKDF (reference sequence). The CDR3 spans 15 residues. CDR3 coding DNA: TGTGCCACCAGCGGCTTGGACCGGGGTTCTCAGCCCCAGCATTTT. Encoded protein: CATSGLDRGSQPQHF.

J is TRBJ2-7 and V is TRBV6-2 or TRBV6-3; D ambiguous. CDR3 length: 17 residues. The germline V gene has CDR1 MNHEY and CDR2 SVGEGT. Trimming removed 2 bases from V and 2 bases from J, with 19 bases in between. This chain's CDR3 is CASSYPPEEPFTYEQYF. DNA for the CDR3: TGTGCCAGCAGTTACCCTCCCGAGGAACCGTTCACCTACGAGCAGTACTTC.

This clonotype was recorded at least ten times. The rearrangement uses TRBV28 and TRBJ2-5; D not certain. This CDR3 has 15 residues. Between the trimmed V and J ends, which lost 3 bases and 0 bases, there was a span of 11 bases. The germline CDR1 and CDR2 sequences are MDHEN and SYDVKM. DNA of the CDR3: TGTGCCAGCAGTTTGGGTCAGAGCAACCAAGAGACCCAGTACTTC. Translation: CASSLGQSNQETQYF.

CDR3 DNA: TGCAGCGCTATTTCGACACCGAAAAACATTCAGTACTTC. It encodes CSAISTPKNIQYF. J is TRBJ2-4 and V is TRBV29-1; D is uncertain. The CDR3 is 13 residues long. The V gene's germline CDR1 is SQVTM and CDR2 ANQGSEA. Trimming removed 7 bases at V and 4 bases at J, with 14 bases between.

This clonotype was seen a few times. The chain recombines TRBV6-1 with TRBJ2-3, with TRBD2 matching over 7 bases. CDR1 MNHNS and CDR2 SASEGT come from the germline V gene. After removal of 6 bases from V and 0 bases from J, the junction contained 6 bases not matched to a gene. The CDR3 contains 15 residues. CDR3 bases: TGTGCCAGCAGAACGGGGGGTTCTAGCACAGATACGCAGTATTTT. Translated: CASRTGGSSTDTQYF.